This T cell receptor beta chain emerged from a study of shared clonotypes between healthy human individuals. The overall study: There were three CD4 naive, three CD4 memory, two CD8 naive and one CD8 memory plates per donor.

TCRdb's table, derived via immunoSEQ multiplex PCR, lists solely in-frame clones and lacks some. This sample has some 2,000,000 clones; about 95% occur once, and the top ten carry about 1.1%. The length of the CDR3 is 15 residues. The germline gives CDR1 MNHEY, CDR2 SMNVEV (reference sequence). V dropped 3 bases and J dropped 7; count of bases not matched to a gene: 11. General study points: Generally, naive subsets came out with larger estimated richness than memory subsets.

Naive CD8 cells, CD45RO-negative and positively selected for CCR7, excluded terminally differentiated effector memory CD45RA+ cells. The study enrolled healthy HIV-negative adults without recent acute infections or vaccinations as donors. In regard to this clone: Its matching antigen is unknown.

This rearrangement joins TRBV27 to TRBJ1-1; TRBD1 matches at 7 bases. This TCR came from a man aged 18 to 30 in good health. Sequences were obtained from naive CD8+ T cells sorted from blood. The CDR3 DNA reads TGTGCCAGCAGTTTGAGACAGGGAGGAGGAGGTGAAGCTTTCTTT. Residues: CASSLRQGGGGEAFF.